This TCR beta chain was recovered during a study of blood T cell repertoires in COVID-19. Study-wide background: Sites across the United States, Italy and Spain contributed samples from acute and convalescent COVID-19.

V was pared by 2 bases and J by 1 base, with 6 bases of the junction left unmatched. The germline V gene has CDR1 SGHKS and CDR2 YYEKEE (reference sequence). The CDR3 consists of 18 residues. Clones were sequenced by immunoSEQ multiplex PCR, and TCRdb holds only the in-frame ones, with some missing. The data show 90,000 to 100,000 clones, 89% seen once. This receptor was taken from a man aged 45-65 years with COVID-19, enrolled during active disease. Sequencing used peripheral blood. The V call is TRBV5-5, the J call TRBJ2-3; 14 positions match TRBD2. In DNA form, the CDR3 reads TGTGCCAGCAGCTTTGGACTAGCGGGGGGAAGCCGCACAGATACGCAGTATTTT. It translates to CASSFGLAGGSRTDTQYF.